Listed here are 10 T cell receptor beta chains from one sample, sequenced in a study of T cell changes during pregnancy in multiple sclerosis. The data were produced by immunoSEQ multiplex PCR, yet TCRdb's version contains in-frame clones alone and is incomplete. The sample lists 35,000 to 50,000 clones, about nine tenths seen once, with approximately 0.67% in the top ten. The sequenced sample was CD4+ T cells from peripheral blood mononuclear cells, obtained in the first trimester of pregnancy. The origin of the receptors is a female donor with multiple sclerosis, enrolled in a pregnancy study.

The J gene is TRBJ2-7, the V gene TRBV5-6, with D perhaps TRBD2 (6 bases). Germline V gene data show CDR1 as SGHDT and CDR2 as YYEEEE. V was pared by 7 bases and J by 0 bases, with 23 bases between. The CDR3 consists of 17 residues. CDR3 region: CASADWRGGSLSYEQYF. The CDR3 coding sequence is TGTGCCAGCGCTGATTGGCGGGGTGGATCTCTCTCCTACGAGCAGTACTTC. The whole variable domain, remainder taken from reference TRBV5-6 and TRBJ2-7, is DAGVTQSPTHLIKTRGQQVTLRCSPKSGHDTVSWYQQALGQGPQFIFQYYEEEERQRGNFPDRFSGHQFPNYSSELNVNALLLGDSALYLCASADWRGGSLSYEQYFGPGTRLTVT.

Worth noting for this clone: One junction end does not reproduce the germline sequence, and a read error may be involved. The chain joins TRBV7-7 to TRBJ2-2; D remains ambiguous. The V gene's germline CDR1 is SSHAT and CDR2 FNYEAQ (reference sequence). This CDR3 region has 14 residues. The CDR3, as DNA: TGTGCTAGCAGCTTAAGAGGGAACACCGGGGAGCTGTTTTTT. Translated, it gives CASSLRGNTGELFF.

The chain carries TRBV14 and TRBJ2-7; 10 nucleotides align to TRBD2. CDR3 length: 15 amino acids. Losses at the gene ends were 0 bases for V and 4 bases for J; bases not matched to a gene: 3. Germline CDR1 SGHDN, CDR2 FVKESK. CDR3: CASSQEGTSVYEQYF. DNA of the CDR3: TGTGCCAGCAGCCAAGAGGGGACTAGCGTATACGAGCAGTACTTC.

V gene TRBV7-9 combines with J gene TRBJ2-3; 9 positions match TRBD2. CDR1 and CDR2 (germline): SEHNR, FQNEAQ (reference sequence). The CDR3 runs 16 residues. The junction had 9 bases not matched to a gene; V was cut back by 5 bases and J by 3 bases. The DNA for the CDR3 is TGTGCCAGCAGCCCCGACCTCAGCGGGAGGACAGATACGCAGTATTTT. This gives the protein CASSPDLSGRTDTQYF.

The chain recombines TRBV5-6 with TRBJ1-4; D gene uncertain. From germline, CDR1 is SGHDT and CDR2 YYEEEE. Trimming cost V 1 base and J 0 bases, with 4 bases left between them. The CDR3 length is 14 residues. This chain's CDR3 is CASSLLTTNEKLFF. The CDR3 DNA is TGTGCCAGCAGCTTGTTAACAACTAATGAAAAACTGTTTTTT.

The gene calls are TRBV28 and TRBJ2-3; the D gene is possibly TRBD2 (5 bases). CDR3 length: 14 amino acids. CDR1 and CDR2 (germline): MDHEN, SYDVKM. V lost 5 bases, J lost 0 bases, and 9 bases lay in between. CDR3 coding DNA: TGTGCCAGCAGTCAGCCGGGAAGCACAGATACGCAGTATTTT. Translating gives CASSQPGSTDTQYF.

This clone was picked up one time. The CDR3 protein is CSALSGSTDTQYF. DNA of the CDR3: TGCAGCGCCCTTAGCGGGAGCACAGATACGCAGTATTTT. V gene TRBV29-1 combines with J gene TRBJ2-3; 7 bases fit TRBD2. Germline lookup yields CDR1 SQVTM and CDR2 ANQGSEA. Unmatched junction bases numbered 4, after V lost 7 bases and J lost 0 bases. The CDR3 runs 13 residues.

The chain couples TRBV28 to TRBJ1-1, with D unresolved. CDR3 length equals 16 residues. Deletions cut 5 bases from V and 4 bases from J, with 20 bases between. Germline V lookup: CDR1 MDHEN, CDR2 SYDVKM. CDR3 bases: TGTGCCAGCAGTGCCGGATGGAGTCCTGCGTTCACTGAAGCTTTCTTT. Residues: CASSAGWSPAFTEAFF.

CDR3 residues: CASSYGGVGADTQYF. DNA for the CDR3: TGTGCCAGCAGTTACGGGGGGGTGGGGGCAGATACGCAGTATTTT. The chain couples TRBV6-5 to TRBJ2-3; TRBD2 matches 7 bases. V was pared by 2 bases and J by 4 bases, with 6 bases of the junction left unmatched. This CDR3 has 15 residues. The germline V gene has CDR1 MNHEY and CDR2 SVGAGI.

This clone was recorded once. V and J are TRBV30 and TRBJ2-7; unclear D gene. CDR1 and CDR2 (germline): GTSNPN, SVGIG (reference sequence). CDR3 length equals 11 residues. V shed 2 bases and J shed 5 bases, with 7 bases lying between them. This chain's CDR3 is CAWSSKDEQYF. For the CDR3, the DNA is TGTGCCTGGAGTTCTAAAGACGAGCAGTACTTC.